The 22 T cell receptor beta chains below all came from one sample that was sequenced in a study of response to subunit inactivated influenza vaccine (dated by TCRdb to the late 2010s). The library was generated by RT-PCR. The sequencer listed for this sample is Illumina HiSeq 2500. The raw public reads went through TCRdb reprocessing: fastp at Q25, MiXCR clone calling, in-frame beta chains kept. Every distinct CDR3 protein forms one entry, paired with its most common genes and DNA. Across this sample there are 150,000 to 200,000 distinct CDR3 sequences, with about 10% seen only once. Jointly, the top ten make up roughly 40% of the sample. The source material was CD8+ T cells sorted from PBMCs, sampled around 25 months after vaccination. The receptors derive from a man between 50 and 69 years old who received an inactivated influenza vaccine. Donor details come from another sample of the same person, matched by shared clones.

This rearrangement joins TRBV20-1 to TRBJ2-7, with 7 nucleotides matching TRBD2. The V and J ends lost 6 bases and 2 bases, in that order; junction bases with no gene match: 10. CDR3 length: 14 residues. Per the germline V gene, CDR1 is DFQATT and CDR2 is SNEGSKA (reference sequence). As DNA, the CDR3 is TGCAGTGCAAAACTAGCGAGGGCGACCTACGAGCAGTACTTC. This codes for CSAKLARATYEQYF.

This clonotype was counted between two and nine times. The chain joins TRBV12-3 or TRBV12-4 to TRBJ2-1, with D uncertain. V gave up 7 bases and J gave up 4 bases, with 8 bases separating them. The CDR3 has 12 amino acids. Here the CDR3 reads CASNQVYNEQFF. DNA of the CDR3: TGTGCCAGCAATCAGGTTTACAATGAGCAGTTCTTC.

J is TRBJ2-3 and V is TRBV20-1, with D uncertain. The germline gives CDR1 DFQATT, CDR2 SNEGSKA (reference sequence). V dropped 3 bases and J dropped 4 bases, with 17 bases sitting between them. The CDR3 is 15 amino acids. CDR3 in DNA: TGCAGTGCTAGGGGAAGCGACCCCGCGGCAGATACGCAGTATTTT. Translating gives CSARGSDPAADTQYF.

This clonotype was observed a handful of times. This chain joins TRBV9 and TRBJ2-7; tentatively, D is TRBD2 (6 bases). In germline, CDR1 is SGDLS, CDR2 YYNGEE. The V gene lost 4 bases and the J gene lost 3 bases, with 14 bases spanning the gap. The CDR3 loop spans 14 amino acids. As DNA, the CDR3 is TGTGCCAGCAGCCCAGGTCCGGGGGACTACGAGCAGTACTTC. Protein product: CASSPGPGDYEQYF. Together with reference TRBV9 and TRBJ2-7, the CDR3 gives the full variable domain: DSGVTQTPKHLITATGQRVTLRCSPRSGDLSVYWYQQSLDQGLQFLIQYYNGEERAKGNILERFSAQQFPDLHSELNLSSLELGDSALYFCASSPGPGDYEQYFGPGTRLTVT.

V and J are TRBV9 and TRBJ2-7, with D maybe TRBD2 (5 bases). The length of the CDR3 is 15 residues. The germline V and J ends were trimmed by 5 bases and 0 bases, with 15 bases remaining between them. Germline V CDR1 and CDR2: SGDLS, YYNGEE. The CDR3, as DNA: TGTGCCAGCAGACGCGGAGGTATAAGCTCCTACGAGCAGTACTTC. This gives the protein CASRRGGISSYEQYF.

The V and J genes are TRBV14 and TRBJ2-7; no clear D. The CDR3 is 16 amino acids. V lost 1 base and J 0 bases, leaving 13 bases between the germline ends. From germline, CDR1 is SGHDN and CDR2 FVKESK. For the CDR3, the DNA is TGTGCCAGCAGCCAAGGGATTGGGGTGAGCTCCTACGAGCAGTACTTC. It encodes CASSQGIGVSSYEQYF. Full variable domain (remainder filled in from reference TRBV14 and TRBJ2-7): EAGVTQFPSHSVIEKGQTVTLRCDPISGHDNLYWYRRVMGKEIKFLLHFVKESKQDESGMPNNRFLAERTGGTYSTLKVQPAELEDSGVYFCASSQGIGVSSYEQYFGPGTRLTVT.

The CDR3 is CASSPGLRTYEQYF. The CDR3 DNA reads as TGTGCCAGCAGTCCCGGCTTGAGAACCTACGAGCAGTACTTC. The chain uses TRBV28 and TRBJ2-7; D not certain. Between the trimmed V and J ends, which lost 5 bases and 2 bases, there was a span of 13 bases. Germline V gene sequence: CDR1 MDHEN, CDR2 SYDVKM. This CDR3 contains 14 residues.

This clonotype was recorded many times. This chain links TRBV5-1 with TRBJ2-1; 10 nucleotides agree with TRBD2. The CDR3 is made up of 15 amino acids. Germline V gene sequence: CDR1 SGHRS, CDR2 YFSETQ. V lost 4 bases to trimming and J lost 5 bases; unmatched junction nucleotides: 6. The CDR3 region has the DNA TGCGCCAGCAGCCCACATAGCGGGAGGAACAATGAGCAGTTCTTC. It translates to CASSPHSGRNNEQFF. Supplemented by reference TRBV5-1 and TRBJ2-1, the full variable domain reads KAGVTQTPRYLIKTRGQQVTLSCSPISGHRSVSWYQQTPGQGLQFLFEYFSETQRNKGNFPGRFSGRQFSNSRSEMNVSTLELGDSALYLCASSPHSGRNNEQFFGPGTRLTVL.

This clonotype was counted between two and nine times. The chain links TRBV19 to TRBJ2-1; the match to TRBD2 covers 9 bases. The germline V gene has CDR1 LNHDA and CDR2 SQIVND (reference sequence). The J segment lost 4 bases and the V segment lost 0 bases, leaving 4 bases of the junction unmatched. CDR3 size: 16 residues. CDR3 in DNA: TGTGCCAGTAGTATAGATCCTAGCGGGGTGTACAATGAGCAGTTCTTC. Translating gives CASSIDPSGVYNEQFF.

This clonotype was observed a few times. The chain joins TRBV4-3 to TRBJ2-2; D call uncertain. Germline values: CDR1 LGHNA, CDR2 YSLEER. The CDR3 runs 12 residues. The V gene lost 1 base and the J gene lost 6 bases, with 3 bases spanning the gap. CDR3 residues: CASSQVPGELFF. The CDR3 DNA sequence: TGCGCCAGCAGCCAAGTACCCGGGGAGCTGTTTTTT.

As DNA, the CDR3 is TGTGCCAGCAGTGAAGACGGCGGACTCTTTAGCAATCAGCCCCAGCATTTT. Protein sequence: CASSEDGGLFSNQPQHF. The chain has TRBV6-1 and TRBJ1-5; D gene uncertain. V was cut by 1 base and J by 0 bases, with 13 bases left in between. CDR3 length: 17 residues. Germline lookup yields CDR1 MNHNS and CDR2 SASEGT.

This clonotype was recorded many times. This sequence joins TRBV12-3 or TRBV12-4 and TRBJ2-3; TRBD1 or TRBD2 may be the D gene (5 bases each). V lost 3 bases and J lost 0, with 7 bases in between. The CDR3 extends over 14 amino acids. CDR3 DNA sequence: TGTGCCAGCAGTTTCGGGGACAGCACAGATACGCAGTATTTT. Translation gives CASSFGDSTDTQYF.

This clonotype was detected a few times. The chain couples TRBV5-6 to TRBJ2-7, with 8 bases identical to TRBD1. Germline V gives CDR1 SGHDT, CDR2 YYEEEE. The CDR3 loop spans 13 amino acids. Trimming cost V 8 bases and J 6 bases; bases outside gene matches: 10. This CDR3 reads CASEWTGSSEQYF. The CDR3 nucleotides read TGTGCCAGTGAATGGACAGGGAGTTCCGAGCAGTACTTC.

The chain joins TRBV12-5 to TRBJ1-1; D is unresolved. The germline gives CDR1 LGHNT, CDR2 FRNRAP. V shed 0 bases and J shed 7 bases, with 9 bases lying between them. The CDR3 is 13 residues long. The CDR3 protein is CASGLVRANEAFF. Written as DNA, the CDR3 is TGTGCTAGTGGTTTGGTACGGGCAAATGAAGCTTTCTTT.

This clonotype was seen a handful of times. Relative to the germline gene, one junction end is altered; a read error may explain this. The rearrangement links TRBV7-6 to TRBJ2-7, with 12 bases that match TRBD2. CDR3 length: 14 residues. CDR1 and CDR2 (germline): SGHVS, FNYEAQ. CDR3 DNA: TGCGCCAGCAGCCCGACTAGCGGGAGCTACGAGCAGTACTTC. Residues: CASSPTSGSYEQYF.

There are many counts of this clonotype. The V call is TRBV28, the J call TRBJ2-3, with a possible D match to TRBD2 (6 bases). CDR1 is MDHEN and CDR2 is SYDVKM in the germline V gene. This CDR3 is built from 17 residues. Trimming took 3 bases from V and 3 from J, leaving 19 bases between them. The CDR3 DNA reads TGTGCCAGCAGTTTGCCCCGAGGCGGGGTGGGAACAGATACGCAGTATTTT. It is translated as CASSLPRGGVGTDTQYF. The variable domain in full, completed from reference TRBV28 and TRBJ2-3, reads DVKVTQSSRYLVKRTGEKVFLECVQDMDHENMFWYRQDPGLGLRLIYFSYDVKMKEKGDIPEGYSVSREKKERFSLILESASTNQTSMYLCASSLPRGGVGTDTQYFGPGTRLTVL.

In DNA form, the CDR3 reads TGTGCCAGCAGCCAGGAGGTGCCTTGTACACACGAGCAGTACTTC. Amino acid sequence: CASSQEVPCTHEQYF. The chain combines TRBV3-1 with TRBJ2-7; D is possibly TRBD2 (5 bases). CDR1 is LGHDT, CDR2 YNNKEL, per germline (reference sequence). This CDR3 is built from 15 residues. Trimming removed 3 bases from V and 5 bases from J, with 17 bases in between.

In its sample, this clonotype was seen many times. The rearrangement links TRBV6-1 to TRBJ2-1; D is unclear. CDR1 and CDR2 (germline): MNHNS, SASEGT. Between the trimmed V and J ends, which lost 6 bases and 3 bases, there was a span of 15 bases. This CDR3 is built from 15 residues. The CDR3 here is CASSILSGFYNEQFF. Here the CDR3 DNA reads TGTGCCAGCAGCATACTTTCCGGGTTCTACAATGAGCAGTTCTTC.

Written as DNA, the CDR3 is TGCAGTGCTTTGAGCCCCCGGGGGTCGATAGTGAATGAGCAGTTCTTC. It encodes CSALSPRGSIVNEQFF. The chain couples TRBV20-1 to TRBJ2-1; D is possibly TRBD2 (6 bases). Trimming took off 5 bases at V and 7 bases at J, with 24 bases between the two ends. The CDR3 is made up of 16 amino acids. The germline V gene encodes CDR1 DFQATT and CDR2 SNEGSKA (reference sequence).

This clonotype was observed a few times. The J gene is TRBJ2-2, the V gene TRBV28, with a tentative D call TRBD1 (6 bases). CDR1 and CDR2 from the germline V gene are MDHEN and SYDVKM. There are 18 residues in the CDR3. The germline V and J ends were trimmed by 3 bases and 0 bases, with 17 bases remaining between them. The CDR3 nucleotides are TGTGCCAGCAGTTTGTACGGACAGATAGACCCGAACACCGGGGAGCTGTTTTTT. Amino acid sequence: CASSLYGQIDPNTGELFF.

This clonotype appeared a few times. The chain links TRBV12-3 or TRBV12-4 to TRBJ2-5; 7 bases line up with TRBD1. J gave up 4 bases and V 6 bases, and 11 bases lay outside the gene matches. CDR3 length: 15 amino acids. The DNA for the CDR3 is TGTGCCAGCAGACCTAGAGGGGGCGCGGGAGAGACCCAGTACTTC. This sequence encodes CASRPRGGAGETQYF.

The table lists this clonotype with a few counts. The rearrangement links TRBV29-1 to TRBJ1-5; 7 bases fit TRBD1. V was pared by 4 bases and J by 7 bases, with 7 bases of the junction left unmatched. Looked up from germline, CDR1 is SQVTM and CDR2 is ANQGSEA. The CDR3 extends over 13 amino acids. The CDR3 sequence: CSVGTGVEQPQHF. In DNA, the CDR3 is TGCAGCGTTGGCACAGGGGTTGAGCAGCCCCAGCATTTT. The entire variable domain, with the rest obtained from reference TRBV29-1 and TRBJ1-5, is as follows: SAVISQKPSRDICQRGTSLTIQCQVDSQVTMMFWYRQQPGQSLTLIATANQGSEATYESGFVIDKFPISRPNLTFSTLTVSNMSPEDSSIYLCSVGTGVEQPQHFGDGTRLSIL.